This TCR beta chain emerged from a study of OX40 agonist ivuxolimab in advanced cancers. About the research overall: Ivuxolimab, an antibody that agonizes OX40 (CD134), was administered to the patients. Study observations and caveats: With doses of 0.1 to 3.0 mg/kg, CD4+ and CD8+ blood T cells had undergone clonal expansion by week 6. Some patients who did not respond also had low normalized T-cell clonal expansion.

In germline, CDR1 is MNHNY, CDR2 SVGAGI (reference sequence). The CDR3 sequence is 13 residues long. Trimming cost V 1 base and J 6 bases, with 9 bases left between them. As for this clone: The antigen is undetermined.

Produced via immunoSEQ multiplex PCR; TCRdb's table is partial and in-frame only. The table includes 65,000 to 85,000 clones, about 86% detected once. The source material was CD4+ or CD8+ T cells sorted from blood, sampled in a trial of the OX40 agonist ivuxolimab. This clonotype originated in an adult with an advanced solid tumor such as melanoma, head and neck, liver or kidney cancer. The chain carries TRBV6-6 and TRBJ1-2; a possible D gene is TRBD1 (5 bases). The CDR3 reads CASSYLGVDGYTF. The DNA of the CDR3 is TGTGCCAGCAGTTACTTAGGGGTCGATGGCTACACCTTC.